This T cell receptor (beta chain) was sequenced for a study of blood T cells in healthy people across ages. Peripheral blood from each donor was collected in a volume of approximately 9.2 milliliters. A minimum of 6 micrograms of total RNA was extracted per sample. Trimming shortened V by 7 bases and J by 1 base, and 13 bases separated the two germline ends. The CDR3 has 14 residues. Germline V gives CDR1 ENHRY, CDR2 SYGVKD. Study conclusions and caveats: A roughly linear fall in TCR beta diversity per million T cells was seen with increasing age.

With regard to this clonotype: The antigen is not known.

A second about 6 to 12 cycle PCR used barcoded and J-beta primers. TCRdb independently ran MiXCR on the 5' RACE reads; one entry per CDR3 protein. This repertoire shows around 2 million distinct CDR3 sequences, about 39% found once; its top ten account for more than 20%. This sequence originates from a human donor in good health. Input material: blood. This sequence joins TRBV10-3 and TRBJ2-5, with D perhaps matching TRBD1 (5 bases). For the CDR3, the DNA is TGTGCCATCAAACAGGAGATTCTCCAAGAGACCCAGTACTTC. Translation gives CAIKQEILQETQYF.